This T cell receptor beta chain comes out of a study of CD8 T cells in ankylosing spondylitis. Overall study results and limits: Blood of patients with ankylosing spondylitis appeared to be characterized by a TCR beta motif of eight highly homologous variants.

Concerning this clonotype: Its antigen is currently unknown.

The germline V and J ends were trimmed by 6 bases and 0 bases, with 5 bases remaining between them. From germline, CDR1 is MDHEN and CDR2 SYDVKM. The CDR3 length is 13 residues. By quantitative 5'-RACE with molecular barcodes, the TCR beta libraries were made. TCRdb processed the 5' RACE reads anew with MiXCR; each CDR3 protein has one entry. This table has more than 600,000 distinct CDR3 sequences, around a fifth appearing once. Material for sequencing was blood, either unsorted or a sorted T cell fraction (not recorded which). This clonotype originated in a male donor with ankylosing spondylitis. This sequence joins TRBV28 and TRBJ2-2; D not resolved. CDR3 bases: TGTGCCAGCAGGGACGCGAACACCGGGGAGCTGTTTTTT. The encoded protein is CASRDANTGELFF.